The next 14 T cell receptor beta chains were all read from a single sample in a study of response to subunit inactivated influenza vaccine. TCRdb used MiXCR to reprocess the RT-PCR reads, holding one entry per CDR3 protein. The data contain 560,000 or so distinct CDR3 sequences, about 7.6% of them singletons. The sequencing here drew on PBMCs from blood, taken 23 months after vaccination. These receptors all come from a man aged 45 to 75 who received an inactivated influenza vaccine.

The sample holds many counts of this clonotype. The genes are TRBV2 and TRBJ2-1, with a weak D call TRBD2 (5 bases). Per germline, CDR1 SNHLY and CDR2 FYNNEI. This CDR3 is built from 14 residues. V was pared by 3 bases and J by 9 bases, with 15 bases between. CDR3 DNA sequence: TGTGCCAGCAGTGAGAATCGAGGACTCGGTGAGCAGTTCTTC. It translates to CASSENRGLGEQFF. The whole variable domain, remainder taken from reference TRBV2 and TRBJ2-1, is EPEVTQTPSHQVTQMGQEVILRCVPISNHLYFYWYRQILGQKVEFLVSFYNNEISEKSEIFDDQFSVERPDGSNFTLKIRSTKLEDSAMYFCASSENRGLGEQFFGPGTRLTVL.

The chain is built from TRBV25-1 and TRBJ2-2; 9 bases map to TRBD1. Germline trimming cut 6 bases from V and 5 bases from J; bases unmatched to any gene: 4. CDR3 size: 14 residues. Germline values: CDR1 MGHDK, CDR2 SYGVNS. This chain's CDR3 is CASRRTGETGELFF. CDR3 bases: TGTGCCAGCAGGAGGACAGGGGAGACCGGGGAGCTGTTTTTT.

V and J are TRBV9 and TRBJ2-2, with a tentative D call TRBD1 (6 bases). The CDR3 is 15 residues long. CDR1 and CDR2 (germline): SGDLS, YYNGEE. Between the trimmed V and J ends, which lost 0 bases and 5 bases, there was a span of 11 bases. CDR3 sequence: CASSVVGHLTGELFF. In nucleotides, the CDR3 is TGTGCCAGCAGCGTAGTGGGACACCTTACCGGGGAGCTGTTTTTT.

The CDR3 DNA sequence: TGTGCCAGCACCCCGATGGGACAGGGCGCCTACGAGCAGTACTTC. Translating it yields CASTPMGQGAYEQYF. The chain carries TRBV6-1 and TRBJ2-7; 9 nucleotides agree with TRBD1. The CDR3 is 15 residues long. The germline V gene encodes CDR1 MNHNS and CDR2 SASEGT. The ends lost 7 bases at V and 2 bases at J; junction bases unmatched: 9.

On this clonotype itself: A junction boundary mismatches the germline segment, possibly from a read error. The CDR3 sequence: CASSERTSGRNF. For the CDR3, the DNA is TGTGCCAGCAGTGAACGGACTAGCGGGAGGAACTTC. V usage is TRBV12-3 or TRBV12-4 and J usage is TRBJ2-4, with 14 bases lining up with TRBD2. The CDR3 runs to 12 residues.

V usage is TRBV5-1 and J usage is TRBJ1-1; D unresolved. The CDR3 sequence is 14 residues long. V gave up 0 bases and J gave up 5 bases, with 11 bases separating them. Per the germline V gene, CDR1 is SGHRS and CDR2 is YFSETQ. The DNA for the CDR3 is TGCGCCAGCAGCTTGGTGTGGACGGGAACTGAAGCTTTCTTT. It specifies CASSLVWTGTEAFF.

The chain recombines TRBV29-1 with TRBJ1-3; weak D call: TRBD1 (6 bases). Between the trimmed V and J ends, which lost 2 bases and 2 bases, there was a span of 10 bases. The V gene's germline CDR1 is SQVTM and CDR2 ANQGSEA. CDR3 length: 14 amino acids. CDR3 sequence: CSVEPRQAGNTIYF. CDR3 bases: TGCAGCGTTGAACCTCGACAGGCTGGAAACACCATATATTTT. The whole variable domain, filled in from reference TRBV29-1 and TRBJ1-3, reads SAVISQKPSRDICQRGTSLTIQCQVDSQVTMMFWYRQQPGQSLTLIATANQGSEATYESGFVIDKFPISRPNLTFSTLTVSNMSPEDSSIYLCSVEPRQAGNTIYFGEGSWLTVV.

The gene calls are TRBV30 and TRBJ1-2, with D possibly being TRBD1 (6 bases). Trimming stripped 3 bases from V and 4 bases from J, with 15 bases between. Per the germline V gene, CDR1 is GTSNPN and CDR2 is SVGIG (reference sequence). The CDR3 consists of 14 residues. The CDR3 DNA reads TGTGCCTGGAGCCGAAGGACAGTCGTCTATGGCTACACCTTC. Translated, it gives CAWSRRTVVYGYTF.

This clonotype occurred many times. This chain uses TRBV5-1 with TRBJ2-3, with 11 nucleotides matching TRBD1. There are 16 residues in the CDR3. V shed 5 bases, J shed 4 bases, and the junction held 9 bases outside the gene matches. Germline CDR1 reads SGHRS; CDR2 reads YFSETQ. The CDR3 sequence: CASSREGQGAADTQYF. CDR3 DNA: TGCGCCAGCAGTCGCGAAGGACAGGGGGCGGCAGATACGCAGTATTTT. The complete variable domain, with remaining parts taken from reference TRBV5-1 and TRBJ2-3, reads KAGVTQTPRYLIKTRGQQVTLSCSPISGHRSVSWYQQTPGQGLQFLFEYFSETQRNKGNFPGRFSGRQFSNSRSEMNVSTLELGDSALYLCASSREGQGAADTQYFGPGTRLTVL.

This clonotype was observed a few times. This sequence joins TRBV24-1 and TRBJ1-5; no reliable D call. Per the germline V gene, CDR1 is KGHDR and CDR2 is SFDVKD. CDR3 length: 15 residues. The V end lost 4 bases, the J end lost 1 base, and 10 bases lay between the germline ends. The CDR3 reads CATSETRDSNQPQHF. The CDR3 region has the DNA TGTGCCACCAGTGAGACACGAGACAGCAATCAGCCCCAGCATTTT.

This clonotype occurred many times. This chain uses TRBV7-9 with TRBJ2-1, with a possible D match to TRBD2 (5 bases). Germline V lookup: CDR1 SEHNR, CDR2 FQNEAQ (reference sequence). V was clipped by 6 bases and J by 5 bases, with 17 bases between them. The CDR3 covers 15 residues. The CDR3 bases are TGTGCCAGCAGATCCAGCGGACGCCCTGACAATGAGCAGTTCTTC. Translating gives CASRSSGRPDNEQFF.

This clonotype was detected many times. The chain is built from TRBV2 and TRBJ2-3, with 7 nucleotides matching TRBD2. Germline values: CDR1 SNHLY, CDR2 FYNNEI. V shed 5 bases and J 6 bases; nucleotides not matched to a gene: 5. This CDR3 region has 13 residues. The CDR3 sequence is CASSKRDLDTQYF. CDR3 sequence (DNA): TGTGCCAGCAGTAAGCGGGACCTTGATACGCAGTATTTT. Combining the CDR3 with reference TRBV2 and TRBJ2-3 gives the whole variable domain EPEVTQTPSHQVTQMGQEVILRCVPISNHLYFYWYRQILGQKVEFLVSFYNNEISEKSEIFDDQFSVERPDGSNFTLKIRSTKLEDSAMYFCASSKRDLDTQYFGPGTRLTVL.

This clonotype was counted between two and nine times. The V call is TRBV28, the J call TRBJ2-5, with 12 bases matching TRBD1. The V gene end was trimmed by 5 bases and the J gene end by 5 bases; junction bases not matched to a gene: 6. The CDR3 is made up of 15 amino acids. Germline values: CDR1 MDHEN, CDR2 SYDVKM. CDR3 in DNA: TGTGCCAGCAGTCCGTTGGGGACAGGGGGCGAGACCCAGTACTTC. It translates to CASSPLGTGGETQYF.

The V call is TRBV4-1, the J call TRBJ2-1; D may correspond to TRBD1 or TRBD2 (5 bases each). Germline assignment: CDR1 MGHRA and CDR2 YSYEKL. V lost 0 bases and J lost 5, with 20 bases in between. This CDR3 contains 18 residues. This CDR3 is CASSQDRDGLSLNNEQFF. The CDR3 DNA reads TGCGCCAGCAGCCAAGATCGGGACGGACTTTCGCTTAACAATGAGCAGTTCTTC.